These T cell receptor beta chains were read from a single sample in a study of molecular identifiers for immune sequencing clone quantification. TCRdb used MiXCR to reprocess the PCR reads, holding one entry per CDR3 protein. The table lists 490,000 or so distinct CDR3 sequences, around 21% of them singletons, with under 0.85% in the top ten. The sequencing sample was made of naive CD8+ T cells from blood, with Jurkat cell RNA spiked in. The source of these receptors is a human donor in good health. Some libraries in this study had Jurkat cell RNA spiked in. The conserved cysteine and the conserved F or W are not part of the CDR3 here. A D gene is named only where the DNA matches it firmly. Size tells how often a clone was seen (once, few, many) or the class of an expanded clone, and some rows leave it out.

D gene: TRBD2; clone size: few; V gene: TRBV27; J gene: TRBJ2-7; CDR3 protein: ASSSLMGRDYEQY
D gene: TRBD1; clone size: many; V gene: TRBV4-2; J gene: TRBJ1-4; CDR3 protein: ASSQDVDRLAEKLF
D gene: -; clone size: -; V gene: TRBV7-9; J gene: TRBJ2-7; CDR3 protein: ASSLVTGTNYYEQY
D gene: -; clone size: few; V gene: TRBV6-5; J gene: TRBJ2-1; CDR3 protein: ASSYSQGLEINEQF
D gene: -; clone size: many; V gene: TRBV7-2; J gene: TRBJ2-1; CDR3 protein: ASSSERQGTRGQF
D gene: TRBD2; clone size: -; V gene: TRBV6-2/TRBV6-3; J gene: TRBJ2-3; CDR3 protein: ASSYSLAGGFTDTQY
D gene: -; clone size: -; V gene: TRBV6-2/TRBV6-3; J gene: TRBJ2-2; CDR3 protein: ASSYSRGGNTGELF
D gene: -; clone size: -; V gene: TRBV20-1; J gene: TRBJ1-1; CDR3 protein: SASNYRANTEAF
D gene: -; clone size: many; V gene: TRBV12-3/TRBV12-4; J gene: TRBJ1-1; CDR3 protein: ASRQTTYTEAF
D gene: TRBD2; clone size: few; V gene: TRBV30; J gene: TRBJ2-3; CDR3 protein: AWGLAGGLDTDTQY
D gene: -; clone size: few; V gene: TRBV11-2; J gene: TRBJ2-2; CDR3 protein: ASSFHREANTGELF
D gene: -; clone size: -; V gene: TRBV6-2/TRBV6-3; J gene: TRBJ1-5; CDR3 protein: ASNSRSSNQPQH
D gene: -; clone size: few; V gene: TRBV20-1; J gene: TRBJ1-6; CDR3 protein: SARDQRDTSSYNSPLH
D gene: TRBD2; clone size: -; V gene: TRBV9; J gene: TRBJ2-7; CDR3 protein: ASSAFSGSADEQY
D gene: TRBD2; clone size: many; V gene: TRBV4-3; J gene: TRBJ2-7; CDR3 protein: ASSQAASGSRYEQY
D gene: -; clone size: -; V gene: TRBV27; J gene: TRBJ2-2; CDR3 protein: ASSFQGYTGELF
D gene: -; clone size: -; V gene: TRBV7-6; J gene: TRBJ2-2; CDR3 protein: ASSVVGRSPNTGELL
D gene: TRBD2; clone size: many; V gene: TRBV7-7; J gene: TRBJ2-3; CDR3 protein: ASSLFAGGGPDTQY
D gene: -; clone size: few; V gene: TRBV5-6; J gene: TRBJ1-6; CDR3 protein: ASSLLVQGDNSPLH
D gene: TRBD1; clone size: -; V gene: TRBV4-3; J gene: TRBJ2-1; CDR3 protein: ASSPDRNNEQF
D gene: -; clone size: few; V gene: TRBV7-6; J gene: TRBJ1-1; CDR3 protein: ASIPDGVNTEAF
D gene: -; clone size: -; V gene: TRBV28; J gene: TRBJ1-1; CDR3 protein: ASSDGYLNTEAF
D gene: TRBD2; clone size: many; V gene: TRBV15; J gene: TRBJ2-1; CDR3 protein: ATSRDREDEQF
D gene: TRBD1; clone size: -; V gene: TRBV12-3/TRBV12-4; J gene: TRBJ2-1; CDR3 protein: ASTGRTGSTYNEQF
D gene: TRBD1; clone size: many; V gene: TRBV7-6; J gene: TRBJ1-1; CDR3 protein: ASSPRDRGFTEAF
D gene: TRBD1; clone size: many; V gene: TRBV20-1; J gene: TRBJ2-2; CDR3 protein: SALEPDRAFTGELF
D gene: -; clone size: -; V gene: TRBV28; J gene: TRBJ1-1; CDR3 protein: ASSAAGMMNTEAF
D gene: TRBD2; clone size: many; V gene: TRBV7-2; J gene: TRBJ2-3; CDR3 protein: ASSLVSSLAVTDTQY
D gene: -; clone size: few; V gene: TRBV4-3; J gene: TRBJ2-1; CDR3 protein: ASSPTGLTYNEQF
D gene: -; clone size: -; V gene: TRBV7-9; J gene: TRBJ2-5; CDR3 protein: AGSPRDNQETQY
D gene: -; clone size: many; V gene: TRBV11-2; J gene: TRBJ2-7; CDR3 protein: ASSLDVLGAYEQY
D gene: TRBD2; clone size: few; V gene: TRBV7-8; J gene: TRBJ2-7; CDR3 protein: ASSLATSGPSYEQY
D gene: TRBD1; clone size: many; V gene: TRBV7-2; J gene: TRBJ1-1; CDR3 protein: ASSLTEGQGTEAF
D gene: TRBD1; clone size: few; V gene: TRBV27; J gene: TRBJ1-2; CDR3 protein: ASSLFSGTGAGYT
D gene: TRBD1; clone size: many; V gene: TRBV9; J gene: TRBJ1-1; CDR3 protein: ASSVDGRGRGNTEAF
D gene: -; clone size: few; V gene: TRBV6-2/TRBV6-3; J gene: TRBJ2-5; CDR3 protein: ASRPSSGTQETQY
D gene: -; clone size: many; V gene: TRBV29-1; J gene: TRBJ1-2; CDR3 protein: SVIQDSYYGYT
D gene: -; clone size: many; V gene: TRBV4-3; J gene: TRBJ1-1; CDR3 protein: ASSQVVNTEAF
D gene: TRBD2; clone size: few; V gene: TRBV12-3/TRBV12-4; J gene: TRBJ2-3; CDR3 protein: ASTVGGSGNTDTQY
D gene: -; clone size: -; V gene: TRBV11-2; J gene: TRBJ2-3; CDR3 protein: ASSFLGALDTQY
D gene: -; clone size: -; V gene: TRBV20-1; J gene: TRBJ2-4; CDR3 protein: SAGLLANNIQY
D gene: -; clone size: few; V gene: TRBV27; J gene: TRBJ2-7; CDR3 protein: ASSNTGRAYEQY
D gene: -; clone size: -; V gene: TRBV9; J gene: TRBJ1-3; CDR3 protein: ASSDGDGRNTIY
D gene: -; clone size: many; V gene: TRBV20-1; J gene: TRBJ2-2; CDR3 protein: SARAVNTGELF
D gene: TRBD2; clone size: few; V gene: TRBV12-3/TRBV12-4; J gene: TRBJ2-1; CDR3 protein: ASSPTSGGENEQF
D gene: -; clone size: many; V gene: TRBV28; J gene: TRBJ2-5; CDR3 protein: ASSYGPESEYQETQY
D gene: TRBD2; clone size: many; V gene: TRBV7-2; J gene: TRBJ2-5; CDR3 protein: ASSPNPGLAFQETQY
D gene: TRBD1; clone size: many; V gene: TRBV10-3; J gene: TRBJ2-7; CDR3 protein: AISELLSGTDYEQY
D gene: -; clone size: many; V gene: TRBV7-9; J gene: TRBJ2-5; CDR3 protein: ASSLAWTGAQETQY
D gene: -; clone size: many; V gene: TRBV30; J gene: TRBJ2-3; CDR3 protein: AWGRSGADTQY
D gene: TRBD1; clone size: many; V gene: TRBV5-1; J gene: TRBJ2-7; CDR3 protein: ASSLEVGGNEQY
D gene: TRBD1; clone size: few; V gene: TRBV10-3; J gene: TRBJ1-1; CDR3 protein: AISVSAGGSDTEAF
D gene: -; clone size: few; V gene: TRBV5-6; J gene: TRBJ1-1; CDR3 protein: ASSLDEGNTEAF
D gene: -; clone size: -; V gene: TRBV5-3; J gene: TRBJ2-7; CDR3 protein: ASSLTVNYEQY
D gene: TRBD2; clone size: -; V gene: TRBV11-2; J gene: TRBJ2-1; CDR3 protein: ASSLGLAGAHLWNEQF
D gene: TRBD1; clone size: few; V gene: TRBV7-9; J gene: TRBJ2-5; CDR3 protein: ASSLVYNRGDETQY
D gene: -; clone size: many; V gene: TRBV27; J gene: TRBJ2-2; CDR3 protein: ASSFLGNTGELF
D gene: -; clone size: many; V gene: TRBV25-1; J gene: TRBJ1-6; CDR3 protein: ASSGYRAGSPLH
D gene: TRBD1; clone size: many; V gene: TRBV28; J gene: TRBJ2-7; CDR3 protein: ASSLRTGPTGEQY
D gene: TRBD1; clone size: few; V gene: TRBV20-1; J gene: TRBJ2-7; CDR3 protein: SATRTGGAGEQY